Below, one T cell receptor beta chain is given with its context. Its cognate antigen is unknown. The V end was cut by 1 base, the J end by 4 bases, with 10 bases between. The CDR3 spans 14 residues. Germline CDR1 reads SGHDN; CDR2 reads FVKESK. Sample-barcoded 5' priming and a J-beta primer mix drove a second PCR of about 6 to 12 cycles. From each sample, at least 2.5 million paired-end reads containing CDR3 were obtained. TCRdb processed the 5' RACE reads anew with MiXCR; each CDR3 protein has one entry. The sample lists about 1.5 million distinct CDR3 sequences, less than 45% occurring once. This sample is part of a study of blood T cells in healthy people across ages. The study's findings and limits: Strongly correlated with naive T cell percentage was TCR beta diversity. As age increased, TCR beta diversity per million T cells fell in a roughly linear fashion.

The V gene is TRBV14, the J gene TRBJ1-2; D gene uncertain. The receptor was isolated from a woman in her late teens or twenties in good health. Sequenced: blood. The CDR3 DNA is TGTGCCAGCAGCCAAGTTGGGGAAAGCTATGGCTACACCTTC. Translation: CASSQVGESYGYTF.